The text below deals with one T cell receptor (beta chain). This clone has just one count. The specificity of this receptor is unknown. No base quality values were provided; no much bigger clone lies one nucleotide off. These data originate in a study of blood T cell repertoires in COVID-19 (dated by TCRdb to 2018 to 2021). Study-level background: Samples covering the acute and convalescent phases of COVID-19 were provided by collaborators in the United States, Italy and Spain. The dataset comprised deeply sampled blood TCRbeta repertoires from subjects exposed to, actively infected with, or recovered from COVID-19. The repertoires were made available in a free public database intended to serve as a resource for research on the immune response to SARS-CoV-2. Nearly every sample came with metadata listing a de-identified subject ID, COVID-19 status, age in years and sex. The prospective study material was composed of cDNA or gDNA derived from T cells, B-cell-depleted T cells, or PBMCs. The samples were drawn from the first 160 participants of the ongoing ImmuneRACE study and from 950 to 1,500 subjects provided by 6 global collaborators. HLA class I and class II types, where available, came from metadata supplied by the sample provider rather than from assay-based typing.

TCRbeta CDR3 regions were amplified from genomic DNA by means of the immunoSEQ Assay, a bias-controlled multiplex PCR. The authors' analysis ran thus. Nucleated cell counts per sample were estimated from amplification of reference gene primers within the assay. To quantify the absolute abundance of each unique TCRbeta CDR3 rearrangement, sequence reads were collapsed and filtered. For each sample, productive Simpson clonality was calculated by taking the square root of Simpson's diversity index across productive rearrangements. As stored in TCRdb, this immuneACCESS dataset retains in-frame rearrangements with V and J assigned. A fraction of the clones does not appear; measured against another copy, unresolved V genes explain less than half of the discrepancy, and the remainder lacks a known reason. V and J calls and clone size are those listed in that table; D and trimming were worked out from the DNA. The sample data list some 97,000 clones, and around 88% of these were observed just once. The ten top clones hold 5% of the sample.

V loses 4 bases, J loses 2 bases, and the germline ends lie 19 bases apart. The CDR3 covers 16 residues, taking in both the cysteine and the phenylalanine. Just CDR3 DNA is preserved here, 48 bases in frame from base 1. In the germline V gene (reference sequence), CDR1 corresponds to SGHNT and CDR2 to YYREEE. Each collaborating institution followed its own protocols to collect whole blood in K2EDTA tubes. For TCRbeta analysis, collaborators shipped samples in one of three forms: frozen whole blood, isolated PBMCs, or DNA extracted from either of those sample types. Beyond this particular receptor, the publication reports: The quantity of clinical and demographic metadata differed by source and by participant and was supplied without curation.

The TCR sequence derives from a human donor in a cohort sampled during active COVID-19. The source material was peripheral blood. The receptor chain draws on TRBV5-4 and TRBJ2-7; matching of 6 bases hints at TRBD1 as the D gene. The DNA sequence reads TGTGCCAGCAGCGCGGCACAGGGTTCCACGACCTACGAGCAGTACTTC. Its coded protein is CASSAAQGSTTYEQYF.